The sequence of this TCR beta chain was determined in a study of CD8 T cells in ankylosing spondylitis. Overall study findings and caveats: The study looked at matched synovial fluid samples from ankylosing spondylitis patients. Disease-linked clones were reported to be significantly enriched there. Reactive arthritis synovial fluid and blood previously showed some of these motif variants.

Germline V lookup: CDR1 SGHAT, CDR2 FQDESV (reference sequence). The CDR3 length is 18 residues. Trimming stripped 8 bases from V and 3 bases from J, with 27 bases between. The table lists this clonotype with many counts. The antigen is undetermined. Quantitative 5'-RACE was performed with molecular barcodes, and it yielded the TCR beta libraries. TCRdb analysed the 5' RACE reads with MiXCR anew, one entry per CDR3 protein. The sample lists 200,000 or so distinct CDR3 sequences; 13% were seen once. The chain links TRBV11-1 to TRBJ2-3; possibly TRBD1 for D (5 bases). This sequence originates from a female donor with ankylosing spondylitis or in good health (not recorded which). Sequenced input: blood, either unsorted or a sorted T cell fraction (not recorded which). The CDR3 is CASAIRSVDRPGTDTQYF. The CDR3 DNA reads TGTGCCAGCGCCATTAGGTCCGTTGACAGACCAGGAACAGATACGCAGTATTTT.